This T cell receptor beta chain comes out of a study of identical twins. From the 5' RACE reads, TCRdb called clonotypes with MiXCR, one entry per CDR3 protein. The table shows about 490,000 distinct CDR3 sequences, with roughly 15% occurring only once. The CDR3 has 15 residues. J gave up 0 bases and V 3 bases, and 1 base lay outside the gene matches. Germline loops: CDR1 ENHRY, CDR2 SYGVKD. These sequences were also reported in another study, on yellow fever vaccine responses in identical twins.

The receptor's source is a young woman in good health. The chain combines TRBV10-3 with TRBJ2-3, with 9 bases identical to TRBD2. The sequencing input was CD4+ T cells sorted from blood. The CDR3 nucleotides read TGTGCCATCAGTGATAGCGGGAGCAGCACAGATACGCAGTATTTT. This translates into CAISDSGSSTDTQYF.